This is a list of T cell receptor beta chains from one sample in a study of cytomegalovirus exposure and HLA in healthy donors. TCRdb keeps only in-frame clones here, not all; method: immunoSEQ multiplex PCR. The table has around 150,000 clones, around 63% seen once; the top ten hold around 1.6%. The sequencing input was PBMCs. These receptors all stem from a human donor in good health. Each CDR3 is given with its conserved first and last residue. A D gene is named only where the DNA matches it firmly. Size tells how often a clone was seen (once, few, many) or the class of an expanded clone, and some rows leave it out.

>TRBV2|TRBJ2-7|TRBD1|17|.
CASSPERPGQGRYEQYF
TGTGCCAGCAGCCCAGAGAGACCGGGACAGGGTCGTTACGAGCAGTACTTC
>TRBV15|TRBJ2-1|.|15|few
CATSRLADVYNEQFF
TGTGCCACCAGCAGGTTAGCGGATGTCTACAATGAGCAGTTCTTC
>TRBV27|TRBJ2-2|TRBD1|15|.
CASSPQGAGTGELFF
TGTGCCAGCAGCCCCCAGGGGGCCGGCACCGGGGAGCTGTTTTTT
>TRBV29-1|TRBJ2-2|TRBD1|14|.
CSVADPQGAGELFF
TGCAGCGTTGCCGACCCACAGGGGGCCGGGGAGCTGTTTTTT
>TRBV5-5|TRBJ2-1|.|14|.
CASSLSRDNNEQFF
TGTGCCAGCAGCTTGAGTCGGGACAACAATGAGCAGTTCTTC
>TRBV5-4|TRBJ2-5|TRBD2|15|.
CASSFPSGSGETQYF
TGTGCCAGCAGCTTCCCTAGCGGGAGTGGAGAGACCCAGTACTTC
>TRBV19|TRBJ2-1|TRBD2|16|.
CASSGTSQTRGGEQFF
TGTGCCAGTAGTGGGACTAGCCAGACTCGAGGGGGGGAGCAGTTCTTC
>TRBV18|TRBJ2-7|.|11|.
CASSPAYEQYF
TGTGCCAGCTCACCCGCCTACGAGCAGTACTTC
>TRBV28|TRBJ1-5|TRBD1|14|.
CAGRTGGTNQPQHF
TGTGCCGGTAGGACAGGGGGAACCAATCAGCCCCAGCATTTT
>TRBV19|TRBJ2-3|TRBD2|17|.
CASSFSGTRIHTDTQYF
TGTGCCAGTAGTTTCTCCGGGACTAGGATTCACACAGATACGCAGTATTTT
>TRBV7-9|TRBJ1-1|TRBD1|15|.
CASSSMTGRVSEAFF
TGTGCCAGCAGCTCGATGACAGGGCGCGTCTCTGAAGCTTTCTTT
>TRBV6-5|TRBJ1-2|.|14|once
CASRRDTTNYGYTF
TGTGCCAGCAGGAGGGACACCACTAACTATGGCTACACCTTC
>TRBV4-1|TRBJ2-1|.|15|.
CASSQDTSGGNEQFF
TGCGCCAGCAGCCAAGATACTAGTGGAGGCAATGAGCAGTTCTTC
>TRBV7-9|TRBJ1-4|TRBD1|16|few
CASSSSWTGSNEKLFF
TGTGCCAGCAGCTCGAGCTGGACAGGGTCTAATGAAAAACTGTTTTTT
>TRBV28|TRBJ2-7|.|14|.
CASSPLRTTYEQYF
TGCGCCAGCAGCCCCCTCCGGACTACCTACGAGCAGTACTTC
>TRBV5-1|TRBJ2-7|.|14|.
CASSLDSPLSEQYF
TGCGCCAGCAGCCTGGACAGTCCCCTCTCCGAGCAGTACTTC